One sample yielded the 16 T cell receptor beta chains listed below, sequenced in a study of blood T cell repertoires in COVID-19. Produced via immunoSEQ multiplex PCR; TCRdb's table is partial and in-frame only. The profile shows 60,000 to 85,000 clones, nearly 80% of them singletons. The sample consisted of peripheral blood. Receptors originate from a human donor in a cohort sampled during active COVID-19.

The chain couples TRBV19 to TRBJ1-5; 9 positions agree with TRBD1. In germline, CDR1 is LNHDA, CDR2 SQIVND (reference sequence). This CDR3 spans 15 amino acids. With 5 bases clipped from V and 6 bases from J, the junction kept 8 bases outside the gene matches. The CDR3 spells CASSPTGTGSQPQHF. CDR3 coding DNA: TGTGCCAGTAGTCCGACGGGGACAGGGAGTCAGCCCCAGCATTTT.

The V gene is TRBV11-3, the J gene TRBJ1-1; 7 bases map to TRBD1. There are 13 residues in the CDR3. With 1 base clipped from V and 7 bases from J, the junction kept 3 bases outside the gene matches. The germline V gene encodes CDR1 SGHNT and CDR2 YENEEA. This CDR3 is CASSLVGGYEAFF. CDR3 coding DNA: TGTGCCAGCAGCTTAGTAGGGGGCTATGAAGCTTTCTTT.

The rearrangement uses TRBV18 and TRBJ1-4; 11 bases are shared with TRBD1. Looked up from germline, CDR1 is KGHSH and CDR2 is LQKENI. V was pared by 5 bases and J by 7 bases, with 3 bases of the junction left unmatched. The CDR3 is 14 residues long. The CDR3 sequence is CASSTGTGGEKLFF. The CDR3 DNA is TGTGCCAGCTCAACCGGGACAGGGGGTGAAAAACTGTTTTTT.

The gene calls are TRBV2 and TRBJ2-1; possible D gene TRBD2, 6 bases. This CDR3 region has 15 residues. Germline CDR1 and CDR2: SNHLY and FYNNEI. Trimming cost V 5 bases and J 1 base, with 12 bases left between them. The CDR3 sequence: CASSPLGTSYNEQFF. Written as DNA, the CDR3 is TGTGCCAGCAGTCCCTTGGGGACTTCCTACAATGAGCAGTTCTTC.

This clone turned up a few times. This chain joins TRBV5-4 and TRBJ1-2; 10 bases align to TRBD1. The V and J ends lost 4 bases and 4 bases, in that order; junction bases with no gene match: 7. The CDR3 totals 15 residues. Germline V gene lookup returns CDR1 SGHNT and CDR2 YYREEE (reference sequence). CDR3 amino acids: CASSQGGQGLYGYTF. DNA for the CDR3: TGTGCCAGCAGCCAAGGGGGACAGGGGCTCTATGGCTACACCTTC. The whole variable domain, filled in from reference TRBV5-4 and TRBJ1-2, reads ETGVTQSPTHLIKTRGQQVTLRCSSQSGHNTVSWYQQALGQGPQFIFQYYREEENGRGNFPPRFSGLQFPNYSSELNVNALELDDSALYLCASSQGGQGLYGYTFGSGTRLTVV.

J is TRBJ2-1 and V is TRBV9; TRBD2 agrees at 9 bases. The CDR3 has 15 residues. V shed 3 bases and J 2 bases; nucleotides not matched to a gene: 3. Germline V gene lookup returns CDR1 SGDLS and CDR2 YYNGEE. The CDR3 DNA reads TGTGCCAGCAGCGGCCGGACTAGCGCCTACAATGAGCAGTTCTTC. Protein product: CASSGRTSAYNEQFF. The full variable domain, in which reference TRBV9 and TRBJ2-1 provide the parts outside the CDR3, is DSGVTQTPKHLITATGQRVTLRCSPRSGDLSVYWYQQSLDQGLQFLIQYYNGEERAKGNILERFSAQQFPDLHSELNLSSLELGDSALYFCASSGRTSAYNEQFFGPGTRLTVL.

V usage is TRBV9 and J usage is TRBJ2-1, with D maybe TRBD2 (6 bases). Germline V gives CDR1 SGDLS, CDR2 YYNGEE. The V and J ends lost 3 bases and 9 bases respectively, with 16 bases between them. The CDR3 loop spans 14 amino acids. The CDR3 protein is CASSGPGPEGEQFF. As DNA, the CDR3 is TGTGCCAGCAGCGGCCCGGGACCGGAGGGTGAGCAGTTCTTC.

Here the CDR3 DNA reads TGTGCCAGCAGCGTGCGACAGGGGGACACTGAAGCTTTCTTT. It translates to CASSVRQGDTEAFF. The chain uses TRBV9 and TRBJ1-1; 9 nucleotides agree with TRBD1. Germline V gene lookup returns CDR1 SGDLS and CDR2 YYNGEE. The CDR3 runs to 14 residues. With 2 bases clipped from V and 3 bases from J, the junction kept 2 bases outside the gene matches. Together with reference TRBV9 and TRBJ1-1, the CDR3 gives the full variable domain: DSGVTQTPKHLITATGQRVTLRCSPRSGDLSVYWYQQSLDQGLQFLIQYYNGEERAKGNILERFSAQQFPDLHSELNLSSLELGDSALYFCASSVRQGDTEAFFGQGTRLTVV.

This clone was counted once. The V and J genes are TRBV12-5 and TRBJ2-1, with 9 bases aligning to TRBD2. Germline lookup yields CDR1 LGHNT and CDR2 FRNRAP. V shed 2 bases, J shed 9 bases, and the junction held 11 bases outside the gene matches. The CDR3 is 16 amino acids. CDR3 amino acids: CASGLPGTSIVREQFF. CDR3 nucleotide sequence: TGTGCTAGTGGTTTGCCCGGGACTAGCATTGTGCGTGAGCAGTTCTTC.

The gene calls are TRBV27 and TRBJ2-7; 14 positions agree with TRBD2. J was trimmed by 7 bases and V by 6 bases; bases with no gene match: 11. CDR3 length: 16 residues. In germline, CDR1 is MNHEY, CDR2 SMNVEV (reference sequence). Here the CDR3 DNA reads TGTGCCAGCAGACGGAGCGGACTAGCGGGAGGTAGTGAGCAGTACGTC. It yields the protein CASRRSGLAGGSEQYV.

The chain couples TRBV5-1 to TRBJ2-3; 7 nucleotides match TRBD2. The CDR3 has 15 amino acids. Germline V gene data show CDR1 as SGHRS and CDR2 as YFSETQ. J lost 0 bases, V lost 0 bases, and 1 base had no gene match. The CDR3, as DNA: TGCGCCAGCAGCTTGGGCGGGGGAAGCACAGATACGCAGTATTTT. Amino acid sequence: CASSLGGGSTDTQYF.

The chain is built from TRBV5-1 and TRBJ2-1; 9 bases are shared with TRBD2. This CDR3 has 15 residues. Germline V gene lookup returns CDR1 SGHRS and CDR2 YFSETQ. V dropped 4 bases and J dropped 3; count of bases not matched to a gene: 5. The CDR3 protein is CASSGGLAVYNEQFF. DNA of the CDR3: TGCGCCAGCAGCGGGGGACTAGCCGTCTACAATGAGCAGTTCTTC.

The V gene is TRBV4-2, the J gene TRBJ1-4, with 7 bases identical to TRBD1. CDR3 length: 14 amino acids. V gave up 4 bases and J gave up 7 bases; unmatched junction bases: 6. The germline V gene encodes CDR1 LGHNA and CDR2 YNFKEQ. This CDR3 reads CASSRNRGGEKLFF. For the CDR3, the DNA is TGTGCCAGCAGCCGAAACAGGGGCGGTGAAAAACTGTTTTTT.

V usage is TRBV3-1 (or the pseudogene TRBV3-2) and J usage is TRBJ2-5; 14 nucleotides agree with TRBD2. This CDR3 region has 14 residues. V lost 8 bases to trimming and J lost 6 bases; unmatched junction nucleotides: 5. Germline CDR1 LGHDT, CDR2 YNNKEL (reference sequence). The CDR3 here is CASETSGGGKTQYF. The CDR3 DNA is TGTGCCAGCGAGACTAGCGGGGGGGGAAAGACCCAGTACTTC.

This clone was counted only a few times. V gene TRBV24-1 combines with J gene TRBJ2-1; TRBD2 matches at 12 bases. Germline V gene lookup returns CDR1 KGHDR and CDR2 SFDVKD. Trimming removed 3 bases from V and 10 bases from J; junction bases left unmatched: 9. CDR3 length: 16 residues. DNA for the CDR3: TGTGCCACCAGTGATAAGACTAGCGGGAGACTCGGAGAGCAGTTCTTC. This encodes CATSDKTSGRLGEQFF.

In DNA form, the CDR3 reads TGTGCCAGCAGCTCGGGACTTTATGGGGAGACCCAGTACTTC. Translation: CASSSGLYGETQYF. This rearrangement joins TRBV7-9 to TRBJ2-5; possible D gene TRBD2, 6 bases. V gave up 4 bases and J gave up 5 bases, with 14 bases separating them. CDR1 and CDR2 (germline): SEHNR, FQNEAQ (reference sequence). This CDR3 region has 14 residues.